This record looks at one T cell receptor beta chain sequence and its context. PCR involved 60 Vbeta and 13 Jbeta primers. Sequencing used immunoSEQ multiplex PCR; TCRdb keeps in-frame clones, though not all of them. The profile covers over 95,000 clones, with 67% appearing a single time and roughly 8.3% taken by the ten largest. V lost 1 base and J 7 bases, leaving 7 bases between the germline ends. CDR3 length equals 12 residues. Germline assignment: CDR1 SNHLY and CDR2 FYNNEI. This sample was included in a study of cytomegalovirus exposure and HLA in healthy donors. The rearrangement links TRBV2 to TRBJ1-2; the D is unclear. What was sequenced was PBMCs. The source is a man aged 18 to 29 in good health and CMV-seropositive. The CDR3 protein is CASSEDSLGYTF. The CDR3 DNA sequence: TGTGCCAGCAGTGAAGACAGCCTTGGCTACACCTTC.